This T cell receptor (beta chain) was obtained from a study of control samples from healthy donors and cancer patients. Clones were read by immunoSEQ multiplex PCR, and TCRdb kept only the in-frame ones, dropping some. Here the sample spans under 200,000 clones, about 86% being singletons. This CDR3 contains 15 residues. Losses at the gene ends were 4 bases for V and 9 bases for J; bases not matched to a gene: 11. The germline gives CDR1 SGHRS, CDR2 YFSETQ. The sample consisted of blood. The clonotype originates from a woman aged 25 to 39 in good health. This sequence joins TRBV5-1 and TRBJ2-1, with TRBD2 identical over 9 bases. This chain's CDR3 is CASSVGGGARSEQFF. The CDR3 coding sequence is TGCGCCAGCAGCGTCGGCGGGGGGGCACGTTCTGAGCAGTTCTTC.